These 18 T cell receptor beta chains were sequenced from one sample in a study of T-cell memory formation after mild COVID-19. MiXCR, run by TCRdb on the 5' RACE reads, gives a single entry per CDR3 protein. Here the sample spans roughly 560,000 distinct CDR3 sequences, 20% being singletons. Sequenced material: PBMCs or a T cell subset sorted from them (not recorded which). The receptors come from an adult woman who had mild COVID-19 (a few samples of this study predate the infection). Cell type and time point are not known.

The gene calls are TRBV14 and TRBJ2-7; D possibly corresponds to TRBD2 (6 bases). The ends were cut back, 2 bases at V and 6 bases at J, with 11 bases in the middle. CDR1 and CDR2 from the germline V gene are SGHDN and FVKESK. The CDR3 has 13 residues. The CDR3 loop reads CASSQLTSAEQYF. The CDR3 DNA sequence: TGTGCCAGCAGCCAATTGACTAGTGCCGAGCAGTACTTC.

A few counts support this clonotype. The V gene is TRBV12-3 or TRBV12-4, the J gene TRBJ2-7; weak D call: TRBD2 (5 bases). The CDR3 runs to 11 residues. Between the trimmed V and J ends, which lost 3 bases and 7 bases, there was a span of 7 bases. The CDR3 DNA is TGTGCCAGCAGTTTTCGGAGGGAGCAGTACTTC. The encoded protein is CASSFRREQYF.

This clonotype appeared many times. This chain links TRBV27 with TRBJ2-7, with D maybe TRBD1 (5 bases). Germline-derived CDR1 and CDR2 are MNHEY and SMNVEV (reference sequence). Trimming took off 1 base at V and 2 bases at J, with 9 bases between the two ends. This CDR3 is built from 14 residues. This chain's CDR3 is CASSLWGGPYEQYF. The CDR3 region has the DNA TGTGCCAGCAGTTTATGGGGCGGACCCTACGAGCAGTACTTC.

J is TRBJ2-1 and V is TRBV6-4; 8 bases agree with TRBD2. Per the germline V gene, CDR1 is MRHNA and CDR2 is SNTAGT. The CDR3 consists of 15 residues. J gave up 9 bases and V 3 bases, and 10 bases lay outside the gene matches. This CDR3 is CASSEDVAGSSEQFF. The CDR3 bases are TGTGCCAGCAGTGAAGATGTAGCGGGGTCGAGTGAGCAGTTCTTC.

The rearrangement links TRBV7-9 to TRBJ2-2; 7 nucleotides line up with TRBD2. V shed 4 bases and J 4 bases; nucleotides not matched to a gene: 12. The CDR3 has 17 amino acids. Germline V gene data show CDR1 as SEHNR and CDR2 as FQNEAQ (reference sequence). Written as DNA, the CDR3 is TGTGCCAGCAGCTCCTTATCTACTAGCGCCGGCACCGGGGAGCTGTTTTTT. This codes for CASSSLSTSAGTGELFF.

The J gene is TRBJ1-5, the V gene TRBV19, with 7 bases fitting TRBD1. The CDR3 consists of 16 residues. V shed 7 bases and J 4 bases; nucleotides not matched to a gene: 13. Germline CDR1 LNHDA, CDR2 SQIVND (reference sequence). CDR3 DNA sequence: TGTGCCAGTACCCCTTGGACAGGTCTGCTTAATCAGCCCCAGCATTTT. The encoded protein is CASTPWTGLLNQPQHF.

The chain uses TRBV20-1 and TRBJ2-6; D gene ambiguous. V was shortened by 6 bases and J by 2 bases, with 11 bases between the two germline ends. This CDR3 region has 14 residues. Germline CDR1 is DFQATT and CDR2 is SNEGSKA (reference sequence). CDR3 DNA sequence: TGCAGTGCCCCCCCGGTCGCTGGGGCCAACGTCCTGACTTTC. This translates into CSAPPVAGANVLTF.

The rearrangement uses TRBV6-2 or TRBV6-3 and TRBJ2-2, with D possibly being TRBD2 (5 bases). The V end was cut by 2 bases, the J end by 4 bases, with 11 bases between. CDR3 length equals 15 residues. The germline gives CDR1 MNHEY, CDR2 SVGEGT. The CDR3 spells CASSYPRGSTGELFF. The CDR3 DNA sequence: TGTGCCAGCAGTTACCCTCGGGGAAGCACCGGGGAGCTGTTTTTT.

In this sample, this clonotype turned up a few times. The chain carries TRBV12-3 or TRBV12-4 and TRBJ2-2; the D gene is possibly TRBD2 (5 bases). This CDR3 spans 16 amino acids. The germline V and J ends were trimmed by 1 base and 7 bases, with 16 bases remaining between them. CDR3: CASSLGGSPPGGELFF. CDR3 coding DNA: TGTGCCAGCAGTTTAGGAGGGAGCCCCCCGGGCGGGGAGCTGTTTTTT.

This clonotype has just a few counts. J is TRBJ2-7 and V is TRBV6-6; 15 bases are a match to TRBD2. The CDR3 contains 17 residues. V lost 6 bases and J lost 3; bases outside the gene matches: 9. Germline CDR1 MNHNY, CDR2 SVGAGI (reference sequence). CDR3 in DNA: TGTGCCAGCAGCCCAGGACTAGCGGGGGGGACCGGCTACGAGCAGTACTTC. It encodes CASSPGLAGGTGYEQYF.

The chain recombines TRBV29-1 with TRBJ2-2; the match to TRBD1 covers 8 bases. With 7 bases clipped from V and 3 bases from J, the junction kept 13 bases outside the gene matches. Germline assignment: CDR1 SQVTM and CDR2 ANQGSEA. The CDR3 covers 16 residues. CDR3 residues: CSAEGLTGGDTGELFF. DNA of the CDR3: TGCAGCGCAGAGGGCCTAACAGGGGGTGACACCGGGGAGCTGTTTTTT.

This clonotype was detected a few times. CDR3 nucleotide sequence: TGCAGTGCTAGAGATCCGGACAGAAGGTCTGGCTACACCTTC. This encodes CSARDPDRRSGYTF. J is TRBJ1-2 and V is TRBV20-1, with D possibly TRBD1 on 6 matching bases. The CDR3 contains 14 residues. The germline CDR1 and CDR2 sequences are DFQATT and SNEGSKA (reference sequence). V was shortened by 0 bases and J by 7 bases, with 15 bases between the two germline ends.

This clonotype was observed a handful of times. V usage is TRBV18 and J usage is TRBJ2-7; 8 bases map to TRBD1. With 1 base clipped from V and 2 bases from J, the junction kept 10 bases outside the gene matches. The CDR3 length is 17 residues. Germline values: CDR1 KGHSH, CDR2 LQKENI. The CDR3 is CASSPLPLTGDAYEQYF. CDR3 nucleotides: TGTGCCAGCTCACCACTACCTTTGACAGGGGACGCCTACGAGCAGTACTTC.

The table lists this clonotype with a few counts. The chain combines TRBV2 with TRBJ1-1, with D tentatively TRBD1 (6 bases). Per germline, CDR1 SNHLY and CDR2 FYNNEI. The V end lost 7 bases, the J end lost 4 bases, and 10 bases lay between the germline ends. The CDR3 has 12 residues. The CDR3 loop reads CASTEGGTEAFF. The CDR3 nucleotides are TGTGCCAGCACCGAGGGGGGCACTGAAGCTTTCTTT. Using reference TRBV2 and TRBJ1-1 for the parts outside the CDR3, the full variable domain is EPEVTQTPSHQVTQMGQEVILRCVPISNHLYFYWYRQILGQKVEFLVSFYNNEISEKSEIFDDQFSVERPDGSNFTLKIRSTKLEDSAMYFCASTEGGTEAFFGQGTRLTVV.

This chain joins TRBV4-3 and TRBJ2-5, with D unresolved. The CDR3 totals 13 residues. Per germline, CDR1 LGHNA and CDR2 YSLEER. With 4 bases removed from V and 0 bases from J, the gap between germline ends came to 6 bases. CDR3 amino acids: CASSRQNQETQYF. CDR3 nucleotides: TGCGCCAGCAGCCGTCAGAACCAAGAGACCCAGTACTTC.

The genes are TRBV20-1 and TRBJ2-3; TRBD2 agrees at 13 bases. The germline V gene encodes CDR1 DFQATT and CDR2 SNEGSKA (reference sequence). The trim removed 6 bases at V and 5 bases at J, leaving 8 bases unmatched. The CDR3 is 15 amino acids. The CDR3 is CSAQGLAGAGDTQYF. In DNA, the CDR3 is TGCAGTGCGCAAGGACTAGCGGGAGCTGGAGATACGCAGTATTTT.

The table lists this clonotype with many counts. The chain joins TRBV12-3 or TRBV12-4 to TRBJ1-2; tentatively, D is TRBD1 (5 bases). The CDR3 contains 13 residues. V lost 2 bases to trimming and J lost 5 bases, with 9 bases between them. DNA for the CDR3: TGTGCCAGCAGTTTACTCTCAGGGTATGGCTACACCTTC. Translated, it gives CASSLLSGYGYTF.

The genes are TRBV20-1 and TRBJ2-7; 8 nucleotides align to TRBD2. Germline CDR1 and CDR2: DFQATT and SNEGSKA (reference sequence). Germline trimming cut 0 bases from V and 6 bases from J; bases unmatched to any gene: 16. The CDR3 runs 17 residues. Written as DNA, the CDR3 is TGCAGTGCTAGAGACCCCTTCCTACCGGGGGGGTTTGTCGAGCAGTACTTC. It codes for CSARDPFLPGGFVEQYF.